This TCR beta chain was sequenced for a study of regulatory T cells in long-lasting Graves disease (dated by TCRdb to the early 2020s). The study in broad terms: Persistent Graves' disease was defined as persistently positive TSH receptor autoantibodies together with antithyroid drug treatment for over 5 years. Patients with persistent Graves' disease were compared with patients with newly diagnosed Graves' disease using TCR sequencing and RNA sequencing of peripheral blood. The study was registered as a clinical trial and conducted in China. A total of around 35 samples underwent TCR sequencing, from about 13 patients with persistent Graves' disease and roughly 20 patients with newly diagnosed Graves' disease. Persistent Graves' disease patients in the clinical cohort had taken antithyroid drugs for roughly ten years on average. Study-wide findings and limitations: Patients with persistent disease shared more public clonotypes (roughly 2,900) than newly diagnosed patients did (roughly 970). Only the TCR beta chain was sequenced and analyzed. The authors noted that the small sample size was a limitation that may lower accuracy. Compared with newly diagnosed patients, patients with persistent Graves' disease had lower TCR Shannon entropy and fewer highly expanded clones, which suggests clonal expansion. Preferential use of TRBV28, TRBJ1-2 and TRBJ2-5 was observed in persistent disease, whereas TRBV20-1 and TRBJ2-1 were favored in newly diagnosed disease. Only peripheral blood was studied, because thyroid tissue, the primary lesion, was inaccessible.

In the paper's terms, the time point label means: persistent/refractory GD, antithyroid drugs over 5 years with positive TRAb. RNA was extracted from PBMCs in TRIzol for both TCR sequencing and RNA sequencing. The diagnosis of Graves' disease was made according to American Thyroid Association guidelines. Patients were recruited from an endocrinology department in Xi'an, China. Each patient gave approximately 10 milliliters of peripheral blood, collected in an EDTA anticoagulant tube. Ficoll Paque Plus density gradient separation was used to isolate PBMCs, and no additional T cell sorting was done. An Agilent 2100 Bioanalyzer and agarose gel were used to assess RNA quality, and a NanoDrop 2000 was used to measure RNA concentration. This clonotype appeared many times. Its antigen is not yet known. The input lacks base qualities; no much larger clone sits a single base away. Reading the germline V gene gives CDR1 MDHEN and CDR2 SYDVKM. The CDR3 has 12 amino acids, counting the end cysteine and phenylalanine. The retained sequence is limited to the CDR3, 36 bases, with the frame set at the first base. Between the V and J ends, shortened by 1 base and 4 bases respectively, the junction contains 4 bases.

The library came from multiplex PCR. The run used an Illumina HiSeq 4000. TCR beta libraries were built with iRepertoire HTBI primers and Arm-PCR amplification of CDR3 regions. Before sequencing, the PCR products underwent gel purification. On the study's bioinformatics: Gene usage analysis of CDR3 amino acid clonotypes used the approximately 56 TRBV and 14 to 15 TRBJ segments found across samples. COPE and FqMerger were used to merge the filtered high-quality paired reads into contigs. BLAST was used to align contigs to the IMGT TRBV, TRBD and TRBJ reference genes, and CDR3 was defined following IMGT. Any clonotype with a frequency above 0.1% was counted as a highly expanded clone. Repertoire diversity was measured by Shannon entropy, and V-J evenness by the Gini coefficient. A clonotype was considered public if more than one individual shared it. TCRdb reworked the public reads: Q25 trimming with fastp, MiXCR clone assembly, productive beta chains retained. CDR3 protein sequences are deduplicated, and each keeps its most common genes and DNA. The V and J calls, along with clone size, are taken from TCRdb and not from the paper's own processing. The sample contains 600,000 to 800,000 distinct CDR3 sequences, about 30% of them found a single time. The ten largest clones take up about two fifths of the sample.

The chain uses TRBV28 and TRBJ1-2; no D gene call is confident. Sequencing used peripheral blood mononuclear cells (PBMCs), obtained when the disease was refractory, from a patient treated with antithyroid drugs. The clonotype originates from a female donor with Graves disease. The CDR3: CASSLSLYGYTF. The bases read TGTGCCAGCAGTTTATCGCTCTATGGCTACACCTTC.